The entry below describes one TCR beta chain. Sequencing was performed with immunoSEQ multiplex PCR; in TCRdb, only in-frame clones are kept and a portion is missing. The profile shows about 160,000 clones, roughly 95% of them singletons. These data come from a study of control samples from healthy donors and cancer patients. The clonotype comes from a woman aged 30 to 39 in good health. The sample was blood.

Here the CDR3 reads CASSPQAWGTEAFF. DNA for the CDR3: TGTGCCAGCAGTCCACAGGCTTGGGGGACTGAAGCTTTCTTT. V gene TRBV28 combines with J gene TRBJ1-1, with D tentatively TRBD1 (5 bases). CDR3 length equals 14 residues. V shed 5 bases and J shed 5 bases, with 15 bases lying between them. Germline loops: CDR1 MDHEN, CDR2 SYDVKM.